These 21 T cell receptor beta chains came from one sample sequenced in a study of tumor-infiltrating lymphocytes in primary liver carcinoma. With a constant-region primer, TCR beta cDNA was made from approximately 510 ng of total RNA. Modified slightly, ARM-PCR produced TCR beta libraries over three nested multiplex PCR rounds. In the first two PCR rounds, TRBV1-TRBV30 forward primers were paired with a C-beta reverse primer, and each round lasted about 10 cycles. One entry per CDR3 protein results from TCRdb running MiXCR on the multiplex PCR reads. In the table there are around 170,000 distinct CDR3 sequences, approximately 60% of which are singletons. Blood RNA came from unsorted whole blood; germline DNA was also extracted. Sequencing used peripheral blood. These receptors came from a man aged 35 to 55 with primary liver carcinoma and hepatitis B virus infection.

The sample holds many counts of this clonotype. V is TRBV4-1 and J is TRBJ1-1; D unclear. The CDR3 contains 14 residues. Germline V gene data show CDR1 as MGHRA and CDR2 as YSYEKL. V was shortened by 5 bases and J by 1 base, with 11 bases between the two germline ends. The CDR3 here is CASSSWLGNTEAFF. The DNA for the CDR3 is TGCGCCAGCAGCAGTTGGTTAGGGAACACTGAAGCTTTCTTT.

About this clonotype: This CDR3 fails to terminate in the conserved phenylalanine or tryptophan, so it likely reflects a read error. The DNA is omitted, as the CDR3 cannot be located on it reliably, and the CDR3 follows TCRdb's listing. The chain joins TRBV6-1 to TRBJ2-5; the tabulated D call, TRBD1, remains unverified against the DNA. The CDR3 is made up of 16 amino acids, end residues included. The V gene's germline CDR1 is MNHNS and CDR2 SASEGT. CDR3 residues: CASRPETERVQETQHL.

This chain connects TRBV6-1 to TRBJ1-5; D may be TRBD1 (6 bases). This CDR3 has 15 amino acids. Germline V gene data show CDR1 as MNHNS and CDR2 as SASEGT. V lost 5 bases and J 1 base, leaving 12 bases between the germline ends. This chain's CDR3 is CASSPDRTSNQPQHF. CDR3 bases: TGTGCCAGCAGTCCAGACAGGACGAGCAATCAGCCCCAGCATTTT.

Concerning this clonotype itself: At one boundary the junction diverges from the germline segment, which might be a read error. This chain joins TRBV11-2 and TRBJ2-6, with D uncertain. The CDR3 contains 14 residues. Germline CDR1 reads SGHAT; CDR2 reads FQNNGV. The CDR3 DNA reads TGTGCCGGCAGCTTGGCCTCTGGGGCCAACGTCCTGACTTTC. Protein: CAGSLASGANVLTF.

A few counts support this clonotype. At one boundary the junction diverges from the germline segment, which might be a read error. J is TRBJ2-6 and V is TRBV11-2, with D possibly TRBD1 on 5 matching bases. This CDR3 comprises 16 residues. Germline assignment: CDR1 SGHAT and CDR2 FQNNGV. The CDR3 nucleotides read TGTGCCAGCAGCTTAGGACAGTTCTCTGGGACCAACGTCCTGACTTTC. Its protein is CASSLGQFSGTNVLTF.

The chain joins TRBV6-5 to TRBJ1-2; 8 bases align to TRBD1. The junction had 8 bases not matched to a gene; V was cut back by 10 bases and J by 4 bases. Germline CDR1 MNHEY, CDR2 SVGAGI. The length of the CDR3 is 13 residues. The CDR3 coding sequence is TGTGCCACCTTGAGCACAGGGGGCTATGGCTACACCTTC. Residues: CATLSTGGYGYTF.

About this clonotype itself: The germline gene is not matched at one end of the junction; a read error may be the cause. The chain's CDR3 is CTSSLSSVNNEQFF. In nucleotides, the CDR3 is TGTACCAGCAGCTTGAGTAGCGTGAACAATGAGCAGTTCTTT. The rearrangement uses TRBV11-1 and TRBJ2-1; possible D gene TRBD2, 5 bases. This CDR3 region has 14 residues. Germline lookup yields CDR1 SGHAT and CDR2 FQDESV (reference sequence).

The chain recombines TRBV6-6 with TRBJ1-4, with 7 positions matching TRBD1. The CDR3 is 14 residues long. Looked up from germline, CDR1 is MNHNY and CDR2 is SVGAGI (reference sequence). The V segment lost 0 bases and the J segment 7 bases; nucleotides outside the gene matches: 2. CDR3 nucleotide sequence: TGTGCCAGCAGTTACTCGAGACAGGGTGAAAAACTGTTTTTT. Protein: CASSYSRQGEKLFF.

This clonotype appeared a few times. The chain links TRBV6-1 to TRBJ1-2; D is undetermined. V was pared by 4 bases and J by 8 bases, with 17 bases between. The CDR3 runs to 14 residues. Germline CDR1 reads MNHNS; CDR2 reads SASEGT. The CDR3 bases are TGTGCCAGCAGTGCCCTGAGGAGTGGGTACGGCTACACCTTC. It codes for CASSALRSGYGYTF.

This chain links TRBV10-3 with TRBJ2-7; D not certain. This CDR3 region has 15 residues. Trimming cost V 2 bases and J 5 bases, with 16 bases left between them. The germline V gene encodes CDR1 ENHRY and CDR2 SYGVKD. The CDR3: CAISEPLGSGDEQYF. CDR3 bases: TGTGCCATCAGTGAGCCCCTAGGGTCTGGCGACGAGCAGTACTTC.

Worth noting for this clonotype: The junction does not match germline at one end; this may be a read error. V and J are TRBV6-5 and TRBJ2-7; possibly TRBD1 for D (5 bases). Germline CDR1 MNHEY, CDR2 SVGAGI. The length of the CDR3 is 13 residues. For the CDR3, the DNA is TGTGCCAACAGTTTCTCGCGAAGGGGTGAGCAGTACTTC. Translation: CANSFSRRGEQYF.

The rearrangement joins TRBV11-2 to TRBJ2-7; no clear D. V was cut by 9 bases and J by 13 bases, with 28 bases left in between. The CDR3 runs 14 residues. CDR1 is SGHAT, CDR2 FQNNGV, per germline. The CDR3 loop is CASGLTDGAYEHYF. The CDR3 bases are TGTGCCAGTGGCTTAACCGACGGAGCCTACGAACATTACTTC.

This clonotype was counted many times. The chain recombines TRBV4-2 with TRBJ2-7; the match to TRBD2 covers 10 bases. The CDR3 totals 18 residues. Unmatched junction bases numbered 10, after V lost 0 bases and J lost 2 bases. The germline gives CDR1 LGHNA, CDR2 YNFKEQ. CDR3 amino acids: CASSQEVASGRVPYEQYF. The CDR3 bases are TGTGCCAGCAGCCAAGAGGTCGCGAGCGGGAGGGTACCCTACGAGCAGTACTTC.

Note on this clonotype: A clone one base away is much larger, so this may be a read error. The rearrangement links TRBV29-1 to TRBJ2-2; TRBD2 matches at 11 bases. The J segment lost 5 bases and the V segment lost 7 bases, leaving 6 bases of the junction unmatched. This CDR3 is 14 amino acids long. Germline CDR1 and CDR2: SQVTM and ANQGSEA. The CDR3 coding sequence is TGCAGCGCGGGACTAGCGGAAGGAACCGGGGAGCTGTTTTTT. Protein sequence: CSAGLAEGTGELFF.

About this clonotype itself: At one end, the junction sequence differs from germline, possibly due to a read error. This chain uses TRBV4-3 with TRBJ2-1, with 9 nucleotides matching TRBD2. Germline CDR1 LGHNA, CDR2 YSLEER. CDR3 length: 15 residues. The CDR3 protein is CASSLNSGSSSEQFF. The CDR3 nucleotides are TGCGCCAGCAGCCTAAATAGCGGGAGTAGTAGTGAGCAGTTTTTC.

Concerning this clonotype: The CDR3 end shows no conserved phenylalanine or tryptophan, and so a read error is likely. The CDR3 sequence is CASSWSHGDGYTL. The CDR3 DNA sequence: TGTGCCAGCAGCTGGAGCCACGGTGATGGCTACACCCTC. The genes are TRBV11-2 and TRBJ1-2, with D uncertain. V was pared by 4 bases and J by 6 bases, with 12 bases between. This CDR3 spans 13 amino acids. Germline CDR1 SGHAT, CDR2 FQNNGV.

V is TRBV7-9 and J is TRBJ2-5, with 8 bases that match TRBD2. This CDR3 is built from 15 residues. Germline CDR1 SEHNR, CDR2 FQNEAQ (reference sequence). Losses at the gene ends were 5 bases for V and 1 base for J; bases not matched to a gene: 6. The CDR3 DNA reads as TGTGCCAGCAGCACCCGGGGGGGAACCCAAGAGACCCAGTACTTC. It codes for CASSTRGGTQETQYF.

About this clonotype: The junction does not match germline at one end; this may be a read error. The CDR3 DNA is TGTGTCAGCAGCTTAGCCCAGGAAAGAAATGAAAAACCGTTTTTT. As protein: CVSSLAQERNEKPFF. The V call is TRBV11-2, the J call TRBJ1-4; D not resolved. The CDR3 covers 15 residues. The germline V gene encodes CDR1 SGHAT and CDR2 FQNNGV.

In the case of this clonotype: It may be a read error: a sequence one base away is much more abundant. The chain has TRBV11-2 and TRBJ2-1, with D perhaps TRBD1 (5 bases). Per germline, CDR1 SGHAT and CDR2 FQNNGV. Trimming shortened V by 3 bases and J by 5 bases, and 8 bases separated the two germline ends. CDR3 length: 13 residues. The CDR3 spells CASSLGQHNEQFF. The DNA of the CDR3 is TGTGCCAGCAGCTTGGGGCAGCACAATGAGCAGTTCTTC. Drawing the rest from reference TRBV11-2 and TRBJ2-1, the complete variable domain is EAGVAQSPRYKIIEKRQSVAFWCNPISGHATLYWYQQILGQGPKLLIQFQNNGVVDDSQLPKDRFSAERLKGVDSTLKIQPAKLEDSAVYLCASSLGQHNEQFFGPGTRLTVL.

The CDR3 sequence: CSVEVSRGRPYNEQFF. Written as DNA, the CDR3 is TGCAGCGTTGAAGTCAGCCGGGGCCGCCCCTACAATGAGCAGTTCTTC. The chain couples TRBV29-1 to TRBJ2-1; tentatively, D is TRBD1 or TRBD2 (5 bases each). There are 16 residues in the CDR3. The V gene lost 1 base and the J gene lost 2 bases, with 15 bases spanning the gap. Germline V CDR1 and CDR2: SQVTM, ANQGSEA.

This rearrangement joins TRBV5-5 to TRBJ2-3; D not certain. Per germline, CDR1 SGHKS and CDR2 YYEKEE (reference sequence). The CDR3 has 15 residues. V shed 0 bases and J shed 9 bases, with 17 bases lying between them. CDR3 residues: CASSLGPQVSGTQYF. The CDR3 DNA reads as TGTGCCAGCAGCTTGGGACCCCAGGTGTCGGGCACGCAGTATTTT.